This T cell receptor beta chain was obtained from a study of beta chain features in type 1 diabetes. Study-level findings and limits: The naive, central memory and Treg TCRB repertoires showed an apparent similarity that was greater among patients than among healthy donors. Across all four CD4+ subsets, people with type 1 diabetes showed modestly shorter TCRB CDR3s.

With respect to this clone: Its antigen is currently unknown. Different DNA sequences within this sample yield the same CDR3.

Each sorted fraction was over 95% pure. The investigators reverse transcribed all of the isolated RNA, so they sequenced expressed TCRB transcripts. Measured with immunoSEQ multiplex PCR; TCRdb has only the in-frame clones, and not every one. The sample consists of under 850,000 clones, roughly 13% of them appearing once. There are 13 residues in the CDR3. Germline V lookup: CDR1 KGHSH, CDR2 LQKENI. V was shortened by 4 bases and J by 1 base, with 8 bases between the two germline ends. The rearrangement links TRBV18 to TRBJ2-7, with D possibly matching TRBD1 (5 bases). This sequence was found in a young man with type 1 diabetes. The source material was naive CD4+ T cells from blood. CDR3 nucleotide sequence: TGTGCCAGCTCACTCGACAGATCCTACGAGCAGTACTTC. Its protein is CASSLDRSYEQYF.